This T cell receptor (beta chain) was sequenced in a study of blood T cell repertoires in COVID-19. Study details: Acute-phase and convalescent COVID-19 samples originated in the United States, Italy and Spain.

The germline CDR1 and CDR2 sequences are SGHTA and FQGNSA. The germline V and J ends were trimmed by 2 bases and 5 bases, with 4 bases remaining between them. CDR3 length: 12 amino acids. Here immunoSEQ multiplex PCR was the method, and the copy in TCRdb shows in-frame clones only, minus some. Seen here are fewer than 300,000 clones, about 90% observed once, and the top ten hold more than 1.3%. Sequencing was done on a sample of peripheral blood. This TCR was sampled from a woman in her thirties or forties who had recovered from COVID-19. The chain is built from TRBV7-2 and TRBJ1-5; D call uncertain. For the CDR3, the DNA is TGTGCCAGCAGCTTATCTCATCAGCCCCAGCATTTT. It translates to CASSLSHQPQHF.